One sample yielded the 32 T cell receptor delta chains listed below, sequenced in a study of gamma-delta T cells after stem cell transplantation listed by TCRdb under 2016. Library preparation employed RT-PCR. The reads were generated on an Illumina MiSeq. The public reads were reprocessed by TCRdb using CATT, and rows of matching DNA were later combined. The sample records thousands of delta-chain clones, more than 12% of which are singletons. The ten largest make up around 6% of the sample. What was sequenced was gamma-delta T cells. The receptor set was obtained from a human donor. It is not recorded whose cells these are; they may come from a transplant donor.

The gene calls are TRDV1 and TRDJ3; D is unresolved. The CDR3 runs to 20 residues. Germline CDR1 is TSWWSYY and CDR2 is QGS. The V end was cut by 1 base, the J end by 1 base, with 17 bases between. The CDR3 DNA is TGTGCTCTTGGGGAACGACCGCCCCCCTCCTCATCCTGGGACACCCGACAGATGTTTTTC. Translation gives CALGERPPPSSSWDTRQMFF.

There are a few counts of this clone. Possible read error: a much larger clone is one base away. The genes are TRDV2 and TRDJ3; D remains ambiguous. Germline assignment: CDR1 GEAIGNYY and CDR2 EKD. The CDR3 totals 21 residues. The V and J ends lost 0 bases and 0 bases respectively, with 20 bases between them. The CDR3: CACDTPPVLRASSWDTRQMFF. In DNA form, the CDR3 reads TGTGCCTGTGACACCCCTCCCGTACTGAGGGCAAGCTCCTGGGACACCCGACAGATGTTTTTC.

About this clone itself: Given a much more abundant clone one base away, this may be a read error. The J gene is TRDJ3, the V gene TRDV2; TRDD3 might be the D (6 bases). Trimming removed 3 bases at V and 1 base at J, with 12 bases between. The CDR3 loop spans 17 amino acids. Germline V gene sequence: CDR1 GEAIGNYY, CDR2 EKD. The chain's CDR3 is CACDGTGRSWDTRQMFF. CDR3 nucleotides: TGTGCCTGTGACGGTACTGGGAGGTCCTGGGACACCCGACAGATGTTTTTC.

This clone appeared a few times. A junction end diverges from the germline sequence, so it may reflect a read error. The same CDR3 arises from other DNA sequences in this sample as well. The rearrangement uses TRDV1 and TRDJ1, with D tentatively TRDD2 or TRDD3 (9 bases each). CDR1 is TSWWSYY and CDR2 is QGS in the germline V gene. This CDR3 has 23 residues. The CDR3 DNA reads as TGTGCTCTTGGGGACCCAGACCCTTCCTACGCTGGGGGATGGTTCGCTTACACCGATAAACTCATCTTC. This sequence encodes CALGDPDPSYAGGWFAYTDKLIF.

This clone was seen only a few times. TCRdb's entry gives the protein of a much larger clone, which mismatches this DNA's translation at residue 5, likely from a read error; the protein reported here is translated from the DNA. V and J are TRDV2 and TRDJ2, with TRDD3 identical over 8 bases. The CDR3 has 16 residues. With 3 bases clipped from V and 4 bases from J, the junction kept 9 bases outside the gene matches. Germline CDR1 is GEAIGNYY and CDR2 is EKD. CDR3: CACDAGRGYPTAQLFF. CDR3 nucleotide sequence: TGTGCCTGTGACGCCGGACGGGGATACCCGACAGCACAACTCTTCTTT.

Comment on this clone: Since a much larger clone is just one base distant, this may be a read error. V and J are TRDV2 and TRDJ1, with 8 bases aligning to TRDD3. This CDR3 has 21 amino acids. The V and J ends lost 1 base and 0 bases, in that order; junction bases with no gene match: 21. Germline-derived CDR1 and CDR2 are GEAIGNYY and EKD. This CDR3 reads CACDTRSGGLHRYNYTDKLIF. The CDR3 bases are TGTGCCTGTGACACGCGTTCTGGGGGACTACATCGGTATAACTACACCGATAAACTCATCTTT.

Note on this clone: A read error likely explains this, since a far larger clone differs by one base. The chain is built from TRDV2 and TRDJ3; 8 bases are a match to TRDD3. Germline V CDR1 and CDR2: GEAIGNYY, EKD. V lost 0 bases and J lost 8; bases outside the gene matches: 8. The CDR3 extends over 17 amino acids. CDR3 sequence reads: CACDTWGYHRNTRQMFF. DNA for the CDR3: TGTGCCTGTGACACCTGGGGATACCACAGGAACACCCGACAGATGTTTTTC.

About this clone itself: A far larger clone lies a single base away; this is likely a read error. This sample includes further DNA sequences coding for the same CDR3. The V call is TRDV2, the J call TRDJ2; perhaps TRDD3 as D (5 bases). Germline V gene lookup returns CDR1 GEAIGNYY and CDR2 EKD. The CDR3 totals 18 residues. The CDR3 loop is CACDGLIQTPHPTAQLFF. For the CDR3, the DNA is TGTGCATGTGACGGCCTGATACAAACCCCCCACCCTACAGCACAACTCTTCTTT.

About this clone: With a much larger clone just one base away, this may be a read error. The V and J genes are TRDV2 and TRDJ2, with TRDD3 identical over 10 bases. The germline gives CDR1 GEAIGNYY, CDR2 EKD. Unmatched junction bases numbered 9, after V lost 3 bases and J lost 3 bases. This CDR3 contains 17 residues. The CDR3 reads CACDSLTGGSLTAQLFF. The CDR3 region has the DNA TGTGCCTGTGACTCCCTCACTGGGGGATCCCTGACAGCACAACTCTTCTTT.

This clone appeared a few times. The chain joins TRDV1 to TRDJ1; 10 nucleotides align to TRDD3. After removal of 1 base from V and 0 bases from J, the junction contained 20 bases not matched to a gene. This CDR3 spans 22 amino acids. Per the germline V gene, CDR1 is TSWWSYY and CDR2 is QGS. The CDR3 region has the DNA TGTGCTCTTGGGGAACAGGGGATCCTACTGGGGGATCCCGGCCGTAACACCGATAAACTCATCTTT. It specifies CALGEQGILLGDPGRNTDKLIF.

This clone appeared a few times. The CDR3 DNA reads TGTGCTCTTGGGATAAAGGGCACTATCTCTGGGGGATATAAACTCATCTTT. Translation: CALGIKGTISGGYKLIF. The chain joins TRDV1 to TRDJ1; 9 nucleotides align to TRDD3. J lost 6 bases, V lost 5 bases, and 16 bases had no gene match. The CDR3 runs 17 residues. Germline V gene data show CDR1 as TSWWSYY and CDR2 as QGS.

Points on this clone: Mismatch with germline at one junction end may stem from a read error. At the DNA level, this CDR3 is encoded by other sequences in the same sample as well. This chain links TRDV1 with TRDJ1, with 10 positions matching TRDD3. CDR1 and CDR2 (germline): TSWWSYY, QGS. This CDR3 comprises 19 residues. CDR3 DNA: TGTGCCCTTGGGGCCCTCGGCGGAGTGGGGGATACCCCCACCGATAAACTCATCTTT. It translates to CALGALGGVGDTPTDKLIF.

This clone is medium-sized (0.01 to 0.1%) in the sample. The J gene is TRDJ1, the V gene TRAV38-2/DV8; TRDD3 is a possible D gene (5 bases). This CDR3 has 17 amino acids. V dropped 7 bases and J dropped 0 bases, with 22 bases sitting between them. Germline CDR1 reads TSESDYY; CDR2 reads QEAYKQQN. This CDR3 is CAYSRRTGTPYTDKLIF. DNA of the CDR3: TGTGCTTATTCCAGACGTACTGGCACGCCGTACACCGATAAACTCATCTTT.

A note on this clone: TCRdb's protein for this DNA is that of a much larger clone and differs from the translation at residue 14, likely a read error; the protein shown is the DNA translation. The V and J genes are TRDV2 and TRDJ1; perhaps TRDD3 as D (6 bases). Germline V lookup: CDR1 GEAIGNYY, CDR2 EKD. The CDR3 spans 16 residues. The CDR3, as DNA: TGTGCCTGTGACACGGACGATACGAAGAAGACCGATAAACCCATCTTT. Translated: CACDTDDTKKTDKPIF.

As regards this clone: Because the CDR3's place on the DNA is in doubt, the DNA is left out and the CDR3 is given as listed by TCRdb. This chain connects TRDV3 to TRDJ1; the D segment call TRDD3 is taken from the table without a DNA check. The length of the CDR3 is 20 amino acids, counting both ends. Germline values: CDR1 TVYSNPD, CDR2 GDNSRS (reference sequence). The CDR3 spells CAFLIYGCLGVEVYTDKLIF.

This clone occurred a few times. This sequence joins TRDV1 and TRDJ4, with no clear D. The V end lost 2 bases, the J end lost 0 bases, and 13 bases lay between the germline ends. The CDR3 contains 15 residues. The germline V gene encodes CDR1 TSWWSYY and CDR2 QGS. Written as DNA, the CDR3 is TGTGCTCTTGGGGAAGCAGTCCTGACTCCCAGACCCCTGATCTTT. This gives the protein CALGEAVLTPRPLIF.

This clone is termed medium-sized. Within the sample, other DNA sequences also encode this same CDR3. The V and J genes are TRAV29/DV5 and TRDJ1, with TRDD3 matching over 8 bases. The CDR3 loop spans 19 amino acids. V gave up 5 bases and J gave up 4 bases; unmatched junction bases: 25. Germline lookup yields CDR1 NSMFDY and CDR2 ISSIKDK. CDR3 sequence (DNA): TGTGCAGCGATCACGGACTTCCGTCCTGGGGGACCATACGGCGATAAACTCATCTTT. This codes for CAAITDFRPGGPYGDKLIF.

The DNA for the CDR3 is TGTGCCTGTGATCCCGTACTGGGGGATTTGGCGCCCGATAAACTCATCTTT. As protein: CACDPVLGDLAPDKLIF. J is TRDJ1 and V is TRDV2; 10 bases are a match to TRDD3. The germline CDR1 and CDR2 sequences are GEAIGNYY and EKD. The CDR3 runs to 17 residues. The J segment lost 3 bases and the V segment lost 4 bases, leaving 13 bases of the junction unmatched.

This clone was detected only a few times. The DNA for the CDR3 is TGTGCTCTTGGGGAACCCCAGGTGGTTCTACGTGGTACTGGGGGATCGGCCTACACCGATAAACTCATCTTT. This translates into CALGEPQVVLRGTGGSAYTDKLIF. The V gene is TRDV1, the J gene TRDJ1; 10 nucleotides line up with TRDD3. This CDR3 is built from 24 residues. Germline CDR1 is TSWWSYY and CDR2 is QGS. V trimming: 1 base; J trimming: 0 bases; junction bases outside the gene matches: 26.

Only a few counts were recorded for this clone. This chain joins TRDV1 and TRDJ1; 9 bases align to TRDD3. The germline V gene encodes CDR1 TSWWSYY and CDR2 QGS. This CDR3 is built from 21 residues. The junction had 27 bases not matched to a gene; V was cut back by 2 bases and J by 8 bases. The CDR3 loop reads CALGEAPLLRFLNHWGKKLIF. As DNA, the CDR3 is TGTGCTCTTGGGGAAGCGCCCCTCCTACGCTTCTTAAACCACTGGGGGAAAAAACTCATCTTT.

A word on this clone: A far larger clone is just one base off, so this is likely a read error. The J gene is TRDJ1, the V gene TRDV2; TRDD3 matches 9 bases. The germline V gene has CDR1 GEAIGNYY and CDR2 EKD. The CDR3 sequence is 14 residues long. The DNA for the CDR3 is TGTGCCTGTGACGTACTGGGGGACACCGATAGACTCATCTTT. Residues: CACDVLGDTDRLIF.

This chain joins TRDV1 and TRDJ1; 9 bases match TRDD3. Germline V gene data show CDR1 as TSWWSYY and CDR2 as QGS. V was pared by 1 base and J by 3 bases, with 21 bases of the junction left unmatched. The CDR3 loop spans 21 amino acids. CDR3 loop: CALGERLWWGIEFGGPDKLIF. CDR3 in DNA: TGTGCTCTTGGGGAACGCCTGTGGTGGGGGATAGAGTTCGGGGGTCCCGATAAACTCATCTTT.

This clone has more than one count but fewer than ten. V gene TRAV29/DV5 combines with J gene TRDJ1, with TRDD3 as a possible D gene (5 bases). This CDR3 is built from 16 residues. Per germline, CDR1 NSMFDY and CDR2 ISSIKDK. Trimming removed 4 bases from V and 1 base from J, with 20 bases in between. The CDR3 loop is CAALFRGYFCTDKLIF. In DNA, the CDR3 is TGTGCAGCATTATTCCGGGGGTATTTTTGCACCGATAAACTCATCTTT. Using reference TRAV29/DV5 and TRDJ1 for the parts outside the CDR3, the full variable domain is DQQVKQNSPSLSVQEGRISILNCDYTNSMFDYFLWYKKYPAEGPTFLISISSIKDKNEDGRFTVFLNKSAKHLSLHIVPSQPGDSAVYFCAALFRGYFCTDKLIFGKGTRVTVEP.

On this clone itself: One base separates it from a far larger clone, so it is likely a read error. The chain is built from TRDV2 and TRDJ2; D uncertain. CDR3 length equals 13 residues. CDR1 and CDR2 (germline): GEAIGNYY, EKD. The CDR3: CACGTNKMAQLFF. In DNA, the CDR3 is TGTGCCTGTGGCACCAATAAGATGGCACAACTCTTCTTT.

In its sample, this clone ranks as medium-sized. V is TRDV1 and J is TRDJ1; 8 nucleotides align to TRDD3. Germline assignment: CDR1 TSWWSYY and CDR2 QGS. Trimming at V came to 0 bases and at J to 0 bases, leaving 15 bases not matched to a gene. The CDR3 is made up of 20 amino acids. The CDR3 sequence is CALGELKIWGYPSYTDKLIF. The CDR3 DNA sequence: TGTGCTCTTGGGGAACTAAAGATCTGGGGATACCCGTCGTACACCGATAAACTCATCTTT.

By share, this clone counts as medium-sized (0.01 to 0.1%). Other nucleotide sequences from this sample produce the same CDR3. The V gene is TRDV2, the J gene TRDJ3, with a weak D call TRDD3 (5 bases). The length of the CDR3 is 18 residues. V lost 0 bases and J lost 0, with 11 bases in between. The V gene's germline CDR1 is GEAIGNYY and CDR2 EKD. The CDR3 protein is CACDTVLGSSWDTRQMFF. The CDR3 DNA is TGTGCCTGTGACACCGTTCTGGGAAGCTCCTGGGACACCCGACAGATGTTTTTC.

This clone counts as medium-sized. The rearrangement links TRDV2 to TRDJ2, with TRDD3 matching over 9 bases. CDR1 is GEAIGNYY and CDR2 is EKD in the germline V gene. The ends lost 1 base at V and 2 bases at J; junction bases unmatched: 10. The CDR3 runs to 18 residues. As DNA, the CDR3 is TGTGCCTGTGACACGGTCGGGGGGGATACTATATTGACAGCACAACTCTTCTTT. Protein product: CACDTVGGDTILTAQLFF.

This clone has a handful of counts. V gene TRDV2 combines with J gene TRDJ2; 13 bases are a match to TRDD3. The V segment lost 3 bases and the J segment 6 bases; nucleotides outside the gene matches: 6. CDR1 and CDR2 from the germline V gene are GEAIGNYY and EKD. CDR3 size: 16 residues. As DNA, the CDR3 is TGTGCCTGTGACGTACTGGGGGATACGGGGGCAGCACAACTCTTCTTT. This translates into CACDVLGDTGAAQLFF.

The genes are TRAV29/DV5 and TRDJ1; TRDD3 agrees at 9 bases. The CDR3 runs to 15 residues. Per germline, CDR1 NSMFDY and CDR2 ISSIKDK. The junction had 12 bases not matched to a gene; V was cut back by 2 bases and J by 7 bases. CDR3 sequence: CAASIGWGIGPKLIF. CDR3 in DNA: TGTGCAGCAAGTATTGGATGGGGGATAGGGCCTAAACTCATCTTT.

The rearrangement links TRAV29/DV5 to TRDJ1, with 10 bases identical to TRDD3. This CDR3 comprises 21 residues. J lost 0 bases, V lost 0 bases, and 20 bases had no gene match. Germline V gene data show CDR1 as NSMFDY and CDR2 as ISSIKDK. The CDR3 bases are TGTGCAGCAAGCGCCCACTTCTTCGGAGACTGGGGGATCCCTTACACCGATAAACTCATCTTT. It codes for CAASAHFFGDWGIPYTDKLIF.

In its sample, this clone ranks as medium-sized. CDR3 amino acids: CALGALGLSGKLIF. DNA for the CDR3: TGTGCTCTTGGGGCGTTGGGACTTTCGGGTAAACTCATCTTT. The rearrangement joins TRDV1 to TRDJ1, with unresolved D. The V and J ends lost 4 bases and 7 bases respectively, with 16 bases between them. Germline CDR1 TSWWSYY, CDR2 QGS. This CDR3 comprises 14 residues.

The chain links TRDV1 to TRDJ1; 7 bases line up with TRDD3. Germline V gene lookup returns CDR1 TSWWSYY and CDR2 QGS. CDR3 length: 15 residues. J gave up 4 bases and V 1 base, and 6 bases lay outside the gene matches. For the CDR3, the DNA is TGTGCTCTTGGGGAACCCGGATACGCGGGCGATAAACTCATCTTT. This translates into CALGEPGYAGDKLIF.